A single sample is the source of the 32 T cell receptor beta chains below, sequenced in a study of T-cell reconstitution after alpha-beta-depleted transplantation in children. Unique molecular identifiers were incorporated during preparation of the TCRbeta library. MiXCR was run by TCRdb on the PCR reads, yielding one entry per CDR3 protein. The table shows some 600,000 distinct CDR3 sequences, with 15% to 20% occurring only once. Sequencing used PBMCs from the stem cell graft donor, obtained from the stem cell graft. The receptors come from a human donor who donated a stem cell graft to a child with acute myeloid leukemia.

Here the CDR3 reads CASSLSKEDTQYF. DNA of the CDR3: TGCGCCAGCAGCCTTTCGAAAGAAGATACGCAGTATTTT. V is TRBV5-1 and J is TRBJ2-3, with D uncertain. Trimming shortened V by 4 bases and J by 5 bases, and 11 bases separated the two germline ends. The germline gives CDR1 SGHRS, CDR2 YFSETQ. This CDR3 has 13 amino acids.

The chain combines TRBV5-1 with TRBJ1-1, with a tentative D call TRBD1 (5 bases). The CDR3 is made up of 13 amino acids. Germline CDR1 is SGHRS and CDR2 is YFSETQ. Trimming took 4 bases from V and 6 from J, leaving 13 bases between them. The CDR3 here is CASSLPGGAEAFF. As DNA, the CDR3 is TGCGCCAGCAGCCTTCCCGGGGGAGCTGAAGCTTTCTTT.

This clonotype was seen at least ten times. The chain joins TRBV7-2 to TRBJ2-3, with a possible D match to TRBD2 (7 bases). The germline CDR1 and CDR2 sequences are SGHTA and FQGNSA. This CDR3 is built from 16 residues. V was cut by 5 bases and J by 2 bases, with 17 bases left in between. CDR3 bases: TGTGCCAGCAGCGGAGTCGGGGGGCCCTTCACAGATACGCAGTATTTT. Residues: CASSGVGGPFTDTQYF.

This clonotype was counted a few times. The chain couples TRBV5-5 to TRBJ1-1; D is possibly TRBD1 (5 bases). CDR1 is SGHKS and CDR2 is YYEKEE in the germline V gene (reference sequence). This CDR3 is 15 amino acids long. V was cut by 0 bases and J by 3 bases, with 12 bases left in between. The CDR3 loop is CASSLELGGDTEAFF. The CDR3 DNA reads as TGTGCCAGCAGCTTGGAACTCGGGGGGGACACTGAAGCTTTCTTT.

This clonotype was seen a few times. This chain joins TRBV5-1 and TRBJ2-3, with TRBD2 matching 9 bases. The CDR3 length is 15 residues. Per the germline V gene, CDR1 is SGHRS and CDR2 is YFSETQ. J was trimmed by 6 bases and V by 4 bases; bases with no gene match: 9. The CDR3 nucleotides are TGCGCCAGCAGCCCGGGGACTAGCTCCTCTGATACGCAGTATTTT. As protein: CASSPGTSSSDTQYF.

The rearrangement joins TRBV5-1 to TRBJ2-7; D might be TRBD1 or TRBD2, each matching 5 bases. V was cut by 1 base and J by 4 bases, with 18 bases left in between. Germline-derived CDR1 and CDR2 are SGHRS and YFSETQ. The CDR3 sequence is 16 residues long. CDR3 protein: CASSLFALGAGYEQYF. The CDR3 nucleotides are TGCGCCAGCAGCTTGTTCGCGCTAGGGGCGGGTTACGAGCAGTACTTC.

This clonotype showed up many times. The chain carries TRBV6-5 and TRBJ2-6; possibly TRBD1 for D (7 bases). The CDR3 is 18 residues long. Trimming stripped 2 bases from V and 0 bases from J, with 14 bases between. The germline V gene encodes CDR1 MNHEY and CDR2 SVGAGI. DNA of the CDR3: TGTGCCAGCAGTTACATGCAGGGGGGAAGCTCTGGGGCCAACGTCCTGACTTTC. Protein sequence: CASSYMQGGSSGANVLTF.

This clonotype has a count of ten or more. This chain uses TRBV20-1 with TRBJ1-5, with TRBD1 as a possible D gene (5 bases). V lost 1 base to trimming and J lost 0 bases, with 22 bases between them. This CDR3 is built from 19 residues. CDR1 DFQATT and CDR2 SNEGSKA come from the germline V gene (reference sequence). The CDR3 nucleotides are TGCAGTGCTAGAGCGATAAGGGTGAAAGGGGAATATAGCAATCAGCCCCAGCATTTT. Its translation: CSARAIRVKGEYSNQPQHF.

This clonotype has just a few counts. J is TRBJ2-3 and V is TRBV10-1; D ambiguous. CDR1 and CDR2 from the germline V gene are WNHNN and SYGVQD (reference sequence). The CDR3 has 13 amino acids. V dropped 7 bases and J dropped 4 bases, with 12 bases sitting between them. DNA for the CDR3: TGCGCCAGCAAAAGGGAATTAGCAGATACGCAGTATTTT. It encodes CASKRELADTQYF.

This clonotype has at least ten counts. The V gene is TRBV20-1, the J gene TRBJ1-5, with TRBD1 matching 7 bases. The CDR3 is made up of 13 amino acids. Germline lookup yields CDR1 DFQATT and CDR2 SNEGSKA (reference sequence). After removal of 6 bases from V and 1 base from J, the junction contained 3 bases not matched to a gene. This CDR3 is CSAADRSNQPQHF. CDR3 DNA sequence: TGCAGTGCCGCGGACAGGAGCAATCAGCCCCAGCATTTT.

This clonotype has ten or more counts. The rearrangement uses TRBV24-1 and TRBJ2-3, with D hard to call. The CDR3 is 12 residues long. V was cut by 2 bases and J by 6 bases, with 5 bases left in between. The germline V gene has CDR1 KGHDR and CDR2 SFDVKD. This chain's CDR3 is CATSDYRDTQYF. The CDR3 nucleotides are TGTGCCACCAGTGATTATAGGGATACGCAGTATTTT.

This clonotype showed up many times. The chain has TRBV5-5 and TRBJ2-1, with a possible D match to TRBD2 (6 bases). The germline V gene has CDR1 SGHKS and CDR2 YYEKEE (reference sequence). CDR3 length equals 14 residues. V was cut by 2 bases and J by 5 bases, with 11 bases left in between. For the CDR3, the DNA is TGTGCCAGCAGCTTCGACGTAGCGGACAATGAGCAGTTCTTC. Translation gives CASSFDVADNEQFF. The full variable domain, its missing parts supplied by reference TRBV5-5 and TRBJ2-1, is DAGVTQSPTHLIKTRGQQVTLRCSPISGHKSVSWYQQVLGQGPQFIFQYYEKEERGRGNFPDRFSARQFPNYSSELNVNALLLGDSALYLCASSFDVADNEQFFGPGTRLTVL.

This clonotype was detected many times. The chain couples TRBV20-1 to TRBJ2-7; D may match TRBD1 or TRBD2 (5 bases each). The CDR3 has 14 amino acids. With 0 bases removed from V and 2 bases from J, the gap between germline ends came to 11 bases. From germline, CDR1 is DFQATT and CDR2 SNEGSKA (reference sequence). The CDR3 here is CSAREGTVTYEQYF. The CDR3, as DNA: TGCAGTGCTAGAGAGGGGACGGTTACCTACGAGCAGTACTTC.

At least ten counts were recorded for this clonotype. This rearrangement joins TRBV20-1 to TRBJ2-3; possibly TRBD1 for D (5 bases). The CDR3 has 13 residues. Germline CDR1 reads DFQATT; CDR2 reads SNEGSKA (reference sequence). Trimming removed 3 bases from V and 6 bases from J, with 13 bases in between. CDR3 protein: CSASPGLWDTQYF. In nucleotides, the CDR3 is TGCAGTGCTAGCCCAGGGCTGTGGGATACGCAGTATTTT.

Many counts were recorded for this clonotype. The V call is TRBV6-1, the J call TRBJ1-1, with D perhaps matching TRBD1 (6 bases). CDR1 MNHNS and CDR2 SASEGT come from the germline V gene. The CDR3 length is 13 residues. V was shortened by 10 bases and J by 6 bases, with 18 bases between the two germline ends. This CDR3 is CATRPGGAAEAFF. The CDR3 DNA sequence: TGTGCCACACGGCCGGGGGGCGCGGCTGAAGCTTTCTTT.

This clonotype has at least ten counts. V and J are TRBV13 and TRBJ2-2; 8 bases match TRBD2. CDR3 length equals 15 residues. CDR1 and CDR2 (germline): PRHDT, FYEKMQ (reference sequence). The V gene end was trimmed by 2 bases and the J gene end by 4 bases; junction bases not matched to a gene: 3. The CDR3 nucleotides read TGTGCCAGCAGCTTAAAGCGGGGGCGCACCGGGGAGCTGTTTTTT. Its protein product is CASSLKRGRTGELFF.

The chain carries TRBV7-2 and TRBJ1-2; D is undetermined. The CDR3 consists of 14 residues. Per germline, CDR1 SGHTA and CDR2 FQGNSA. The V end lost 3 bases, the J end lost 1 base, and 9 bases lay between the germline ends. The CDR3, as DNA: TGTGCCAGCAGCTTGAGAAAAATTAACTATGGCTACACCTTC. Amino acids: CASSLRKINYGYTF.

There are a few counts of this clonotype. The gene calls are TRBV29-1 and TRBJ2-1; D not certain. Germline V gene data show CDR1 as SQVTM and CDR2 as ANQGSEA. This CDR3 is 14 amino acids long. The V gene lost 8 bases and the J gene lost 2 bases, with 16 bases spanning the gap. The CDR3 DNA reads as TGCAGCCTCGGATACTTTGGACCCTACAATGAGCAGTTCTTC. Encoded protein: CSLGYFGPYNEQFF.

This clonotype was counted ten times or more. This chain joins TRBV20-1 and TRBJ2-2; D uncertain. This CDR3 region has 14 residues. Trimming took off 2 bases at V and 0 bases at J, with 7 bases between the two ends. The V gene's germline CDR1 is DFQATT and CDR2 SNEGSKA (reference sequence). Here the CDR3 DNA reads TGCAGTGCTAGATTCTTATCGAACACCGGGGAGCTGTTTTTT. It yields the protein CSARFLSNTGELFF.

The chain uses TRBV18 and TRBJ1-1, with TRBD1 as a possible D gene (5 bases). This CDR3 is built from 15 residues. The ends were cut back, 3 bases at V and 1 base at J, with 12 bases in the middle. Germline CDR1 KGHSH, CDR2 LQKENI. The CDR3 nucleotides are TGTGCCAGCTCACCGCAGGGAGTTGGGAACACTGAAGCTTTCTTT. Translating it yields CASSPQGVGNTEAFF.

The J gene is TRBJ2-6, the V gene TRBV12-3 or TRBV12-4; 12 bases align to TRBD1. Trimming took 0 bases from V and 2 from J; bases not matched to a gene: 5. This CDR3 has 19 residues. The chain's CDR3 is CASSLARGQGAAGANVLTF. CDR3 nucleotides: TGTGCCAGCAGTTTAGCGAGGGGACAGGGGGCTGCTGGGGCCAACGTCCTGACTTTC.

This clonotype showed up just a few times. V is TRBV20-1 and J is TRBJ1-1, with 7 bases matching TRBD1. The germline V gene has CDR1 DFQATT and CDR2 SNEGSKA (reference sequence). The junction had 5 bases not matched to a gene; V was cut back by 6 bases and J by 7 bases. The CDR3 spans 11 residues. The CDR3 nucleotides read TGCAGTGCCAGGGACAGACATGAAGCTTTCTTT. This encodes CSARDRHEAFF.

This clonotype was found many times. The chain recombines TRBV12-3 or TRBV12-4 with TRBJ1-1; 7 nucleotides agree with TRBD1. With V trimmed by 5 bases and J by 11 bases, 11 bases remained unmatched. The CDR3 extends over 13 amino acids. The CDR3 DNA reads as TGTGCCAGCAGTCCAACCCTCGACAGGGATGCTTTCTTT. Amino acids: CASSPTLDRDAFF.

This clonotype has a handful of counts. The rearrangement uses TRBV7-2 and TRBJ2-3; weak D call: TRBD1 (6 bases). Looked up from germline, CDR1 is SGHTA and CDR2 is FQGNSA. V gave up 5 bases and J gave up 1 base, with 16 bases separating them. This CDR3 region has 16 residues. The CDR3, as DNA: TGTGCCAGCAGCCCTGCTACAGGGAAAGGCACAGATACGCAGTATTTT. The encoded protein is CASSPATGKGTDTQYF. The full variable domain, its missing parts supplied by reference TRBV7-2 and TRBJ2-3, is GAGVSQSPSNKVTEKGKDVELRCDPISGHTALYWYRQSLGQGLEFLIYFQGNSAPDKSGLPSDRFSAERTGGSVSTLTIQRTQQEDSAVYLCASSPATGKGTDTQYFGPGTRLTVL.

This clonotype was seen many times. As DNA, the CDR3 is TGCAGTGCTAGTGGACGCGGCACAGATACGCAGTATTTT. Protein product: CSASGRGTDTQYF. The chain employs TRBV20-1 and TRBJ2-3; D gene ambiguous. Trimming removed 3 bases at V and 1 base at J, with 8 bases between. Germline-derived CDR1 and CDR2 are DFQATT and SNEGSKA (reference sequence). The CDR3 has 13 amino acids.

This clonotype was seen at least ten times. The DNA of the CDR3 is TGCAGTGCTAGTCGGGGGCCGAATTACAATGAGCAGTTCTTC. Translating gives CSASRGPNYNEQFF. This chain connects TRBV20-1 to TRBJ2-1; D possibly uses TRBD1 or TRBD2 (6 bases each). Germline loops: CDR1 DFQATT, CDR2 SNEGSKA (reference sequence). V was trimmed by 3 bases and J by 4 bases, leaving 13 bases between them. This CDR3 has 14 residues.

This chain uses TRBV5-5 with TRBJ2-2, with D perhaps TRBD2 (5 bases). The V gene's germline CDR1 is SGHKS and CDR2 YYEKEE (reference sequence). The CDR3 spans 15 residues. Trimming removed 4 bases from V and 4 bases from J, with 14 bases in between. The CDR3 loop is CASSPREVGTGELFF. CDR3 bases: TGTGCCAGCAGCCCTCGGGAAGTGGGCACCGGGGAGCTGTTTTTT.

In this sample, this clonotype turned up a few times. Here the CDR3 reads CARGGPYSTDTQYF. The CDR3, as DNA: TGTGCCAGGGGGGGACCCTATAGCACAGATACGCAGTATTTT. The gene calls are TRBV2 and TRBJ2-3, with D possibly being TRBD2 (6 bases). The V end lost 9 bases, the J end lost 0 bases, and 13 bases lay between the germline ends. This CDR3 comprises 14 residues. The V gene's germline CDR1 is SNHLY and CDR2 FYNNEI.

This clonotype was found many times. The V and J genes are TRBV20-1 and TRBJ2-1, with D perhaps being TRBD1 or TRBD2 (6 bases each). Germline-derived CDR1 and CDR2 are DFQATT and SNEGSKA (reference sequence). V was trimmed by 0 bases and J by 9 bases, leaving 15 bases between them. CDR3 size: 14 residues. In DNA, the CDR3 is TGCAGTGCTAGAGATCGGGGGCCCTCGGGTGAGCAGTTCTTC. It codes for CSARDRGPSGEQFF.

CDR3 nucleotide sequence: TGTGCCAGCAGCTTCCGGGACAGGGAGTTCTTC. It is translated as CASSFRDREFF. The V and J genes are TRBV5-6 and TRBJ2-1, with TRBD1 matching 9 bases. Germline CDR1 SGHDT, CDR2 YYEEEE. The CDR3 is made up of 11 amino acids. The V gene end was trimmed by 2 bases and the J gene end by 14 bases; junction bases not matched to a gene: 2.

J is TRBJ2-3 and V is TRBV10-1, with a weak D call TRBD1 (5 bases). Germline assignment: CDR1 WNHNN and CDR2 SYGVQD (reference sequence). V gave up 2 bases and J gave up 3 bases, with 12 bases separating them. This CDR3 contains 15 residues. The CDR3 loop reads CASSERPQGTDTQYF. The CDR3 bases are TGCGCCAGCAGTGAGAGACCCCAGGGAACAGATACGCAGTATTTT.

The genes are TRBV20-1 and TRBJ2-2, with 9 bases identical to TRBD1. The CDR3 sequence is 16 residues long. Trimming at V came to 1 base and at J to 6 bases, leaving 9 bases not matched to a gene. Germline CDR1 DFQATT, CDR2 SNEGSKA (reference sequence). The CDR3 DNA is TGCAGTGCTAGAGGCCTGGGGACAGGGCCCTCCGGGGAGCTGTTTTTT. Translating gives CSARGLGTGPSGELFF.